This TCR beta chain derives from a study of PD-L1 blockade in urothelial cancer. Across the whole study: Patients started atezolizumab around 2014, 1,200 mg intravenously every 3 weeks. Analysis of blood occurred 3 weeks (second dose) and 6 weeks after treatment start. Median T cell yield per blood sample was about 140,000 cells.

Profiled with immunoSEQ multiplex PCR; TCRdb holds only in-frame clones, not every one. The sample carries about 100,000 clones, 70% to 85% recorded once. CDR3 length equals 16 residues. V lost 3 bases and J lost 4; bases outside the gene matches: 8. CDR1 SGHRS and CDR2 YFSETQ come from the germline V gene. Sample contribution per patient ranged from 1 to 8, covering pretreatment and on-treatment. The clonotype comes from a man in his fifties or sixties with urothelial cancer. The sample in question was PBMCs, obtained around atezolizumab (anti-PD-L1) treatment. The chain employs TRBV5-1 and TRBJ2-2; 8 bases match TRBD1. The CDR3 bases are TGCGCCAGCAGCTCAAACCTCAGGGGGCCCACCGGGGAGCTGTTTTTT. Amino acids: CASSSNLRGPTGELFF.